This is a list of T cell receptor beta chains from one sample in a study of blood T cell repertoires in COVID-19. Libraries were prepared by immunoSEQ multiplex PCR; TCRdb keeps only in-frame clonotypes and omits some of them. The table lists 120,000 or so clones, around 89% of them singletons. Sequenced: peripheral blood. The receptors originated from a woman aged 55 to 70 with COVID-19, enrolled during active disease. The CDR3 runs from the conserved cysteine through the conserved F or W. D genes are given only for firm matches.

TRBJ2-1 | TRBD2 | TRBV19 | CASSMTSASSYNEQFF
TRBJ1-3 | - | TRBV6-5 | CASSYSRGGRGNTIYF
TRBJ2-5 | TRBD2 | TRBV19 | CASSPAGGGETQYF
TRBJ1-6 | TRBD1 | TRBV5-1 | CASSHRTGKNSPLHF
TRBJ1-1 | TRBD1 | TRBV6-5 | CASLLGQTMNTEAFF
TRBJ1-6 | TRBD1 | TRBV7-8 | CASNWGQGVNSPLHF
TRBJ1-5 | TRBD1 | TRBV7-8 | CASSLATGGQPQHF
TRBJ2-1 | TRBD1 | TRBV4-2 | CASSLKPGTGGYNEQFF
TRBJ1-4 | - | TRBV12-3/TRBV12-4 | CASSLRGSEKLFF
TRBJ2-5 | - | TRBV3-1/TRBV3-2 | CASSQEVVTAETQYF
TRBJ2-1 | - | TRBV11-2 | CASSPPIQGPGSYNEQFF
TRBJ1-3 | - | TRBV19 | CASSADFFSGNTIYF